This TCR beta chain was identified during a study of T cell responses to AZD1222 COVID-19 vaccine. Overall study findings and caveats: Seropositive at baseline were only a handful of AZD1222 recipients. Sampling captured repertoires only after the peak T cell response.

As concerns this clone: Its antigen is unknown.

This table comes from immunoSEQ multiplex PCR, and its TCRdb copy is limited to in-frame clones, with some not included. The table includes about 130,000 clones, 92% detected once. The clonotype comes from an adult in good health. Sequences were derived from peripheral blood, sampled on day 0 of AZD1222 vaccination.

For the CDR3, the DNA is TGTGCCAGCTCACCACCGCAAGTACTCGAGCAGTACTTC. Protein: CASSPPQVLEQYF. The J gene is TRBJ2-7, the V gene TRBV18; D is unclear. CDR1 and CDR2 from the germline V gene are KGHSH and LQKENI. V lost 0 bases and J 6 bases, leaving 9 bases between the germline ends. There are 13 residues in the CDR3.